Shown below are 30 T cell receptor beta chains from a single sample sequenced in a study of blood T cell repertoires in COVID-19. Here immunoSEQ multiplex PCR was the method, and the copy in TCRdb shows in-frame clones only, minus some. The data hold some 280,000 clones, with about 85% observed a single time. Material: peripheral blood. Every receptor here comes from a woman between 50 and 59 years old with active or convalescent COVID-19.

The gene calls are TRBV18 and TRBJ1-2; 9 positions agree with TRBD1. Losses at the gene ends were 4 bases for V and 4 bases for J; bases not matched to a gene: 7. Germline V gene sequence: CDR1 KGHSH, CDR2 LQKENI. There are 15 residues in the CDR3. The CDR3 loop reads CASSLPGQGSYGYTF. The CDR3 coding sequence is TGTGCCAGCTCACTCCCGGGACAGGGTTCCTATGGCTACACCTTC.

This clone was seen repeatedly, ten times or more. The rearrangement links TRBV2 to TRBJ2-7, with D tentatively TRBD1 (5 bases). The germline gives CDR1 SNHLY, CDR2 FYNNEI. V gave up 4 bases and J gave up 7 bases, with 11 bases separating them. The CDR3 consists of 12 residues. In DNA, the CDR3 is TGTGCCAGCAGTGGACAGACGGAGGAGCAGTACTTC. It encodes CASSGQTEEQYF.

The V gene is TRBV29-1, the J gene TRBJ1-5, with D tentatively TRBD1 (5 bases). Germline lookup yields CDR1 SQVTM and CDR2 ANQGSEA. The CDR3 has 14 amino acids. Trimming cost V 5 bases and J 7 bases, with 18 bases left between them. The CDR3 protein is CSVSVAGFGQPQHF. The DNA for the CDR3 is TGCAGCGTTTCGGTTGCAGGGTTCGGCCAGCCCCAGCATTTT. Variable domain in full (rest from reference TRBV29-1 and TRBJ1-5): SAVISQKPSRDICQRGTSLTIQCQVDSQVTMMFWYRQQPGQSLTLIATANQGSEATYESGFVIDKFPISRPNLTFSTLTVSNMSPEDSSIYLCSVSVAGFGQPQHFGDGTRLSIL.

The V gene is TRBV7-3, the J gene TRBJ1-1, with D uncertain. Looked up from germline, CDR1 is SGHTA and CDR2 is FQGTGA. CDR3 length: 13 amino acids. V lost 4 bases, J lost 5 bases, and 11 bases lay in between. CDR3 sequence reads: CASSSGPGTEAFF. CDR3 coding DNA: TGTGCCAGCAGCTCCGGTCCGGGGACTGAAGCTTTCTTT.

CDR3 coding DNA: TGTGCCAGTAGTAGTCGGGGGGCGAGGGGCTACACCTTC. It specifies CASSSRGARGYTF. The chain couples TRBV19 to TRBJ1-2, with a weak D call TRBD1 (6 bases). The CDR3 loop spans 13 amino acids. V was clipped by 4 bases and J by 8 bases, with 14 bases between them. CDR1 is LNHDA and CDR2 is SQIVND in the germline V gene (reference sequence). The entire variable domain, with the rest obtained from reference TRBV19 and TRBJ1-2, is as follows: DGGITQSPKYLFRKEGQNVTLSCEQNLNHDAMYWYRQDPGQGLRLIYYSQIVNDFQKGDIAEGYSVSREKKESFPLTVTSAQKNPTAFYLCASSSRGARGYTFGSGTRLTVV.

V usage is TRBV5-1 and J usage is TRBJ1-1; TRBD1 aligns across 7 bases. This CDR3 is 14 amino acids long. The germline gives CDR1 SGHRS, CDR2 YFSETQ. Germline trimming cut 6 bases from V and 3 bases from J; bases unmatched to any gene: 8. CDR3 nucleotide sequence: TGCGCCAGCAAAGGAGTAAGGGGGCACACTGAAGCTTTCTTT. Translated, it gives CASKGVRGHTEAFF.

This clone appeared once. The chain couples TRBV5-6 to TRBJ2-4; TRBD2 matches at 11 bases. Germline CDR1 and CDR2: SGHDT and YYEEEE. This CDR3 region has 18 residues. V lost 4 bases, J lost 1 base, and 10 bases stayed unmatched. DNA of the CDR3: TGTGCCAGCAGCGCACTAGCGGGAGCTGGGGGGGCCAAAAACATTCAGTACTTC. This sequence encodes CASSALAGAGGAKNIQYF.

The DNA for the CDR3 is TGTGCCAGCAGCGTGTATCGGCAGACAGGGGTGAACTATGGCTACACCTTC. It translates to CASSVYRQTGVNYGYTF. The V gene is TRBV9, the J gene TRBJ1-2, with 8 positions matching TRBD1. There are 17 residues in the CDR3. The V gene's germline CDR1 is SGDLS and CDR2 YYNGEE. V lost 2 bases, J lost 2 bases, and 11 bases stayed unmatched.

The chain uses TRBV9 and TRBJ2-1, with a weak D call TRBD2 (5 bases). V lost 0 bases and J lost 4, with 11 bases in between. CDR1 is SGDLS, CDR2 YYNGEE, per germline. This CDR3 comprises 15 residues. The CDR3 loop is CASSVGAGLYNEQFF. CDR3 sequence (DNA): TGTGCCAGCAGCGTAGGGGCGGGTCTATACAATGAGCAGTTCTTC.

The chain is built from TRBV4-2 and TRBJ1-2; a weak D match, TRBD1 (6 bases). The V end was cut by 2 bases, the J end by 6 bases, with 19 bases between. Germline values: CDR1 LGHNA, CDR2 YNFKEQ. CDR3 length: 16 residues. This chain's CDR3 is CASSQQILRTANGYTF. The CDR3 nucleotides read TGTGCCAGCAGCCAACAAATTCTTAGGACAGCCAATGGCTACACCTTC.

V gene TRBV6-5 combines with J gene TRBJ2-1, with TRBD1 identical over 8 bases. Losses at the gene ends were 6 bases for V and 7 bases for J; bases not matched to a gene: 8. The CDR3 is 14 amino acids. CDR1 is MNHEY and CDR2 is SVGAGI in the germline V gene. The CDR3 is CASRGQGGRNEQFF. CDR3 coding DNA: TGTGCCAGCAGAGGACAGGGAGGACGAAATGAGCAGTTCTTC.

The chain is built from TRBV1 and TRBJ2-5; the D call in the table, TRBD1, was not verified against the DNA. TRBV1 is assigned pseudogene status. This CDR3 contains 17 residues. The CDR3 sequence: CTSSRLRGRSSQETQYF. The CDR3 nucleotides are TGCACCAGCAGCCGGTTAAGGGGGAGAAGTTCTCAAGAGACCCAGTACTTC.

J is TRBJ2-7 and V is TRBV7-9; TRBD1 matches 11 bases. Germline V gene sequence: CDR1 SEHNR, CDR2 FQNEAQ (reference sequence). After removal of 1 base from V and 4 bases from J, the junction contained 12 bases not matched to a gene. There are 18 residues in the CDR3. The chain's CDR3 is CASSLEVGRTGGLYEQYF. The DNA for the CDR3 is TGTGCCAGCAGCTTAGAGGTTGGCAGGACAGGGGGCTTGTACGAGCAGTACTTC.

This clone showed up just once. The V gene is TRBV14, the J gene TRBJ2-5, with 8 nucleotides matching TRBD1. The CDR3 runs 13 residues. Germline trimming cut 0 bases from V and 11 bases from J; bases unmatched to any gene: 5. Germline CDR1 is SGHDN and CDR2 is FVKESK. As DNA, the CDR3 is TGTGCCAGCAGCCAAGACCTAAACAGGGGGCAGTACTTC. Translated, it gives CASSQDLNRGQYF. Drawing the rest from reference TRBV14 and TRBJ2-5, the complete variable domain is EAGVTQFPSHSVIEKGQTVTLRCDPISGHDNLYWYRRVMGKEIKFLLHFVKESKQDESGMPNNRFLAERTGGTYSTLKVQPAELEDSGVYFCASSQDLNRGQYFGPGTRLLVL.

The rearrangement uses TRBV2 and TRBJ1-4; weak D call: TRBD1 (6 bases). V dropped 4 bases and J dropped 16 bases, with 19 bases sitting between them. This CDR3 has 13 amino acids. Germline assignment: CDR1 SNHLY and CDR2 FYNNEI. The CDR3 nucleotides read TGTGCCAGCAGTGGTCCCCAGGGGATCAATCCGTTTTTT. It encodes CASSGPQGINPFF.

The rearrangement links TRBV19 to TRBJ2-2; 14 nucleotides line up with TRBD2. V gave up 10 bases and J gave up 6 bases; unmatched junction bases: 7. CDR3 length: 15 amino acids. In germline, CDR1 is LNHDA, CDR2 SQIVND (reference sequence). The chain's CDR3 is CATRLAGGPAGELFF. The CDR3 coding sequence is TGTGCCACCAGACTAGCGGGAGGGCCCGCCGGGGAGCTGTTTTTT.

CDR3 protein: CASSQEPAPGEGYTF. For the CDR3, the DNA is TGCGCCAGCAGCCAAGAACCCGCACCGGGGGAGGGCTACACCTTC. This chain connects TRBV4-1 to TRBJ1-2; D may be TRBD1 (5 bases). The germline V gene encodes CDR1 MGHRA and CDR2 YSYEKL. The CDR3 loop spans 15 amino acids. Trimming stripped 0 bases from V and 8 bases from J, with 16 bases between.

The chain is built from TRBV3-1 (or the pseudogene TRBV3-2) and TRBJ1-4, with D uncertain. This CDR3 is 15 amino acids long. CDR1 is LGHDT, CDR2 YNNKEL, per germline (reference sequence). The germline V and J ends were trimmed by 0 bases and 8 bases, with 13 bases remaining between them. The CDR3 spells CASSQDLVRSEKLFF. The DNA of the CDR3 is TGTGCCAGCAGCCAAGACTTGGTCAGGTCCGAAAAACTGTTTTTT.

The gene calls are TRBV19 and TRBJ1-5, with 8 bases matching TRBD1. CDR3 length: 13 residues. V shed 2 bases, J shed 9 bases, and the junction held 3 bases outside the gene matches. Per the germline V gene, CDR1 is LNHDA and CDR2 is SQIVND (reference sequence). The CDR3 sequence: CASSISTGGPQHF. The CDR3 DNA follows: TGTGCCAGTAGTATAAGTACAGGGGGGCCCCAGCATTTT.

V is TRBV7-9 and J is TRBJ2-5, with TRBD1 identical over 9 bases. Unmatched junction bases numbered 6, after V lost 5 bases and J lost 5 bases. This CDR3 is 14 amino acids long. Germline CDR1 is SEHNR and CDR2 is FQNEAQ (reference sequence). The chain's CDR3 is CASSPGQGGETQYF. The DNA of the CDR3 is TGTGCCAGCAGCCCGGGACAGGGAGGGGAGACCCAGTACTTC.

The DNA for the CDR3 is TGTGCAAGTCGCTCGGCTTGGGGCAGGGTGGCCGAGCAGTACTTC. It translates to CASRSAWGRVAEQYF. This chain links TRBV12-2 with TRBJ2-7; TRBD1 is the table's D call, not checked against the DNA. TRBV12-2 is a pseudogene locus. The CDR3 runs to 15 residues.

The chain links TRBV15 to TRBJ2-1, with 8 bases matching TRBD2. The CDR3 sequence is 16 residues long. J gave up 2 bases and V 1 base, and 4 bases lay outside the gene matches. Germline V gene sequence: CDR1 LNHNV, CDR2 YYDKDF (reference sequence). CDR3 nucleotide sequence: TGTGCCACCAGCAGAGCCCCGGGACTAGCCTACAATGAGCAGTTCTTC. This codes for CATSRAPGLAYNEQFF.

The rearrangement uses TRBV7-6 and TRBJ1-1; possibly TRBD1 for D (5 bases). Looked up from germline, CDR1 is SGHVS and CDR2 is FNYEAQ. V dropped 5 bases and J dropped 1 base, with 17 bases sitting between them. CDR3 size: 16 residues. The CDR3, as DNA: TGTGCCAGCAGCCCCGGACCTCCGCAGGGGAACACTGAAGCTTTCTTT. Its protein product is CASSPGPPQGNTEAFF. Complete variable domain (other parts from reference TRBV7-6 and TRBJ1-1): GAGVSQSPRYKVTKRGQDVALRCDPISGHVSLYWYRQALGQGPEFLTYFNYEAQQDKSGLPNDRFSAERPEGSISTLTIQRTEQRDSAMYRCASSPGPPQGNTEAFFGQGTRLTVV.

This clone was counted once. V is TRBV19 and J is TRBJ1-1, with TRBD1 identical over 8 bases. V was clipped by 6 bases and J by 0 bases; unmatched bases: 6. The germline gives CDR1 LNHDA, CDR2 SQIVND (reference sequence). The CDR3 covers 15 residues. The CDR3 spells CASRGTGHLNTEAFF. CDR3 nucleotide sequence: TGTGCCAGTAGGGGGACAGGTCATCTGAACACTGAAGCTTTCTTT. Supplemented by reference TRBV19 and TRBJ1-1, the full variable domain reads DGGITQSPKYLFRKEGQNVTLSCEQNLNHDAMYWYRQDPGQGLRLIYYSQIVNDFQKGDIAEGYSVSREKKESFPLTVTSAQKNPTAFYLCASRGTGHLNTEAFFGQGTRLTVV.

The rearrangement joins TRBV9 to TRBJ2-3; 7 positions agree with TRBD1. The trim removed 4 bases at V and 4 bases at J, leaving 3 bases unmatched. The CDR3 spans 13 residues. Germline V lookup: CDR1 SGDLS, CDR2 YYNGEE. The CDR3 bases are TGTGCCAGCAGCACCACAGGGGCAGATACGCAGTATTTT. It translates to CASSTTGADTQYF.

The rearrangement links TRBV2 to TRBJ1-2; no firm D call. Per germline, CDR1 SNHLY and CDR2 FYNNEI. V was pared by 10 bases and J by 8 bases, with 20 bases between. The CDR3 totals 13 residues. CDR3 in amino acids: CATSNGVSGGYTF. CDR3 DNA: TGTGCCACCTCGAACGGGGTATCCGGCGGCTACACCTTC.

The chain employs TRBV11-2 and TRBJ1-4; D is perhaps TRBD1 (5 bases). V was clipped by 3 bases and J by 4 bases, with 9 bases between them. CDR1 and CDR2 (germline): SGHAT, FQNNGV. The CDR3 is 14 residues long. The CDR3 nucleotides read TGTGCCAGCAGCTTGACAGTCTATAATGAAAAACTGTTTTTT. Translated, it gives CASSLTVYNEKLFF.

The rearrangement uses TRBV5-1 and TRBJ1-1, with D tentatively TRBD1 (5 bases). This CDR3 is built from 15 residues. CDR1 is SGHRS and CDR2 is YFSETQ in the germline V gene. V was cut by 0 bases and J by 3 bases, with 12 bases left in between. CDR3: CASSLAAGLDTEAFF. CDR3 DNA sequence: TGCGCCAGCAGCTTGGCGGCAGGGTTGGACACTGAAGCTTTCTTT. Complete variable domain (other parts from reference TRBV5-1 and TRBJ1-1): KAGVTQTPRYLIKTRGQQVTLSCSPISGHRSVSWYQQTPGQGLQFLFEYFSETQRNKGNFPGRFSGRQFSNSRSEMNVSTLELGDSALYLCASSLAAGLDTEAFFGQGTRLTVV.

V and J are TRBV19 and TRBJ1-1, with 10 bases lining up with TRBD1. The CDR3 is 14 residues long. V trimming: 8 bases; J trimming: 3 bases; junction bases outside the gene matches: 6. Germline assignment: CDR1 LNHDA and CDR2 SQIVND (reference sequence). CDR3 residues: CASRRGQGYTEAFF. DNA of the CDR3: TGTGCCAGTCGTCGGGGACAGGGGTACACTGAAGCTTTCTTT.

The chain is built from TRBV10-2 and TRBJ2-7; 8 nucleotides match TRBD2. In germline, CDR1 is WSHSY, CDR2 SAAADI. This CDR3 has 15 amino acids. With 8 bases clipped from V and 0 bases from J, the junction kept 9 bases outside the gene matches. CDR3 loop: CASLFSGSHSYEQYF. The CDR3 DNA is TGCGCCAGCCTCTTCAGCGGGAGCCACTCCTACGAGCAGTACTTC.